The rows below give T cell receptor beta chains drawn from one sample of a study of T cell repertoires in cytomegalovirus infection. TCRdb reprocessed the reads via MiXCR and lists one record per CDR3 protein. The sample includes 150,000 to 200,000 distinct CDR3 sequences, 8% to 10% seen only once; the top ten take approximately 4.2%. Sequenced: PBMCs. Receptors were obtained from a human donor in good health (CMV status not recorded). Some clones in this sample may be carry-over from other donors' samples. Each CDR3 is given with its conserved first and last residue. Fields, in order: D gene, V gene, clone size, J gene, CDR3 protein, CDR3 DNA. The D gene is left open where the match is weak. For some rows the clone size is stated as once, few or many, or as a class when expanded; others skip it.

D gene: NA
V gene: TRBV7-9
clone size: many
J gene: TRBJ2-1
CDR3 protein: CASSLALYNEQFF
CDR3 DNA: TGTGCCAGCAGCTTAGCGCTGTACAATGAGCAGTTCTTC

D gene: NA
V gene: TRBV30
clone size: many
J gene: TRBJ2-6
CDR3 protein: CAWGLVSSGANVLTF
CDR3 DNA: TGTGCCTGGGGCCTGGTGAGCTCTGGGGCCAACGTCCTGACTTTC

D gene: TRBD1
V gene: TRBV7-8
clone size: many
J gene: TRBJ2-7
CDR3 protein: CASSLRQGNSEQYF
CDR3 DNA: TGTGCCAGCAGCTTACGACAGGGGAACTCCGAGCAGTACTTC

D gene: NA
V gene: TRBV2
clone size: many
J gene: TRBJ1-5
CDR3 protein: CASSGDSGISNQPQHF
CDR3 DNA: TGTGCCAGCAGTGGCGACAGCGGAATTAGCAATCAGCCCCAGCATTTT

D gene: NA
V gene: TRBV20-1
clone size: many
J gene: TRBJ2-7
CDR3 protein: CSASSLYRVEGEQYF
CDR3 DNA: TGCAGTGCTAGCAGTTTATACAGGGTAGAAGGCGAGCAGTACTTC

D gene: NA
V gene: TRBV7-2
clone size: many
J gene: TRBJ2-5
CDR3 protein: CASSFGLREETQYF
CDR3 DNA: TGTGCCAGCAGCTTTGGCCTCAGGGAAGAGACCCAGTACTTC

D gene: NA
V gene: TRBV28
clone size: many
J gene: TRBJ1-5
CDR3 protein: CASSYLTGTNQPQHF
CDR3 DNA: TGTGCCAGCAGCTACCTTACAGGTACCAATCAGCCCCAGCATTTT

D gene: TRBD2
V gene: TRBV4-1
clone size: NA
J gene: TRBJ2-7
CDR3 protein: CASSQLGGLAGAGSYEQYF
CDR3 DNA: TGCGCCAGCAGCCAATTGGGAGGACTAGCGGGAGCTGGCTCCTACGAGCAGTACTTC

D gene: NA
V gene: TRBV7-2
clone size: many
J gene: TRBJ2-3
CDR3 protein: CASSLVLGSTDTQYF
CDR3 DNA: TGTGCCAGCAGCTTAGTTTTGGGAAGCACAGATACGCAGTATTTT

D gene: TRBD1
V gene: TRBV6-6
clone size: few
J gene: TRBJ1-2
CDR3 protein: CASSSQGADGYGYTF
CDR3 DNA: TGTGCCAGCAGTTCACAGGGGGCGGACGGCTATGGCTACACCTTC

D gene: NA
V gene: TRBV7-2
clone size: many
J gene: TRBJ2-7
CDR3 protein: CASSLTVQGRREQYF
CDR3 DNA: TGTGCCAGCAGCTTAACTGTGCAGGGACGGCGCGAGCAGTACTTC

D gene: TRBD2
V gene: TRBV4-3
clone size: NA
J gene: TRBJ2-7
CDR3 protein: CASSRQLGTSQGAYEQYF
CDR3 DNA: TGCGCCAGCAGCCGACAGCTCGGGACTAGCCAAGGGGCTTACGAGCAGTACTTC

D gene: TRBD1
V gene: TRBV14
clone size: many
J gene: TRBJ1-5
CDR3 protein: CASSQTGNGQPQHF
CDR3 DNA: TGTGCCAGCAGCCAGACAGGGAACGGACAGCCCCAGCATTTT

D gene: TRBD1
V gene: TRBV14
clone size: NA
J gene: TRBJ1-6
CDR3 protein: CASSQSDRGPNSPLHF
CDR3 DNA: TGTGCCAGCAGCCAATCTGACAGGGGGCCTAATTCACCCCTCCACTTT

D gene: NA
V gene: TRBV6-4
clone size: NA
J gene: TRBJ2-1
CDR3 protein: CASSDSSGEGYNEQFF
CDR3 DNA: TGTGCCAGCAGTGACTCGTCTGGCGAAGGATACAATGAGCAGTTCTTC

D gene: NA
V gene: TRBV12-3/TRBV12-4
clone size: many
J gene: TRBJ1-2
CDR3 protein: CASSLDGGTTGYTF
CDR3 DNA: TGTGCCAGCAGTTTAGATGGAGGGACTACTGGCTACACCTTC

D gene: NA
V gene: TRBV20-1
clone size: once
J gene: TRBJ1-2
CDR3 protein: CSARDIGYTF
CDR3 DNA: TGCAGTGCTAGAGATATTGGCTACACCTTC

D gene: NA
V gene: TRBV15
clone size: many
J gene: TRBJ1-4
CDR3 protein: CATSIGTSREKLFF
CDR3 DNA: TGTGCCACCAGCATTGGGACATCTCGTGAAAAACTGTTTTTT

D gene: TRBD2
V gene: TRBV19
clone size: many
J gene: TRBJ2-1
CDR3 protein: CASSMRLAGYNEQFF
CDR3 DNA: TGTGCCAGTAGTATGAGGCTAGCGGGGTACAATGAGCAGTTCTTC

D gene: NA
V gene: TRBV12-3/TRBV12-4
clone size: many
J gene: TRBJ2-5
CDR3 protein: CASSFETQYF
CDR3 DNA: TGTGCCAGCAGTTTTGAGACCCAGTACTTC

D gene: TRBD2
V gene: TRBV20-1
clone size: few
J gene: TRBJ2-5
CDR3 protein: CSARSWGGQETQYF
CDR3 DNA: TGCAGTGCTAGATCATGGGGGGGCCAAGAGACCCAGTACTTC

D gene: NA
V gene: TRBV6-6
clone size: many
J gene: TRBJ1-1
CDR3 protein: CASNLDTNTEAFF
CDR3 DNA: TGTGCCAGCAACCTGGACACGAACACTGAAGCTTTCTTT

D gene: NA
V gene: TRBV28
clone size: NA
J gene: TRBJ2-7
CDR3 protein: CASSPRVTYEQYF
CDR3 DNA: TGTGCCAGCTCTCCCCGGGTAACTTACGAGCAGTACTTC

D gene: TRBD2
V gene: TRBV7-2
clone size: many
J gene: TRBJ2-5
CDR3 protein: CASSSSGTGGTQYF
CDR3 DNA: TGTGCCAGCAGCTCTAGCGGCACTGGAGGGACCCAGTACTTC

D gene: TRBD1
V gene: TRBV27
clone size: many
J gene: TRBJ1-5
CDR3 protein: CASSSPRGQGISNQPQHF
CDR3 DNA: TGTGCCAGCAGTTCGCCAAGGGGACAGGGGATTAGCAATCAGCCCCAGCATTTT

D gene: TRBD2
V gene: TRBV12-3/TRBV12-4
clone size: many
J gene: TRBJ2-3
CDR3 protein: CASSPFSGVLADTQYF
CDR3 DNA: TGTGCCAGCAGTCCGTTTAGCGGGGTATTGGCAGATACGCAGTATTTT

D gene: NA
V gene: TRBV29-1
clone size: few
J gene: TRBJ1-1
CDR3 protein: CRGSDNFRDAFF
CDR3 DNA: TGCAGGGGTTCGGACAACTTTAGGGATGCTTTCTTT

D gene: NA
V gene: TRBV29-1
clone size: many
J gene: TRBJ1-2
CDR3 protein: CSVEVRQNYGYTF
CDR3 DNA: TGCAGCGTTGAAGTTAGGCAGAACTATGGCTACACCTTC

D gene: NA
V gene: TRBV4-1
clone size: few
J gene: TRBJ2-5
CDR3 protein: CASSQSGTARETQYF
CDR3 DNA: TGCGCCAGCAGCCAGTCCGGGACTGCAAGAGAGACCCAGTACTTC

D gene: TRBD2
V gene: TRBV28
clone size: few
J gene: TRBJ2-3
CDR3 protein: CASSIRTSGRYTQYF
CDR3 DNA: TGTGCCAGCAGTATCCGGACTAGCGGGAGGTATACGCAGTATTTT

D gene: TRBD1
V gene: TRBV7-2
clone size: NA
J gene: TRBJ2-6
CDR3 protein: CASSLLQGAAGANVLTF
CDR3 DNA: TGTGCCAGCAGCTTACTTCAGGGGGCGGCTGGGGCCAACGTCCTGACTTTC

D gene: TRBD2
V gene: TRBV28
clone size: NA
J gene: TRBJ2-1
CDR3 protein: CASSPGTRRGEQFF
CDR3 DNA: TGTGCCAGCAGTCCCGGGACTAGAAGGGGTGAGCAGTTCTTC

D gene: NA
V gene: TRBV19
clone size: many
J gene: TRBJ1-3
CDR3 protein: CASTAPGWSSGNTIYF
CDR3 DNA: TGTGCCAGTACGGCCCCAGGCTGGAGCTCTGGAAACACCATATATTTT

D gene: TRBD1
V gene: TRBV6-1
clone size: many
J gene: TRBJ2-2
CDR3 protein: CASIHEGAPKTGELFF
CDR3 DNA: TGTGCCAGCATCCACGAGGGGGCTCCTAAGACCGGGGAGCTGTTTTTT

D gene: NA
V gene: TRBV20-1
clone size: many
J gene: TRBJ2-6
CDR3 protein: CSASEGGTSGANVLTF
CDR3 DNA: TGCAGTGCGTCGGAGGGAGGTACCTCTGGGGCCAACGTCCTGACTTTC

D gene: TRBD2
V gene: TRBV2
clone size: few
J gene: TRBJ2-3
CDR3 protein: CASSDEAGGPADTQYF
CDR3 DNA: TGTGCCAGCAGTGATGAGGCGGGAGGGCCTGCAGATACGCAGTATTTT

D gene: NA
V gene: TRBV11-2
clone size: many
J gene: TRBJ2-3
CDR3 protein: CASSLNSVSDTQYF
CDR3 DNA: TGTGCCAGCAGCTTAAACAGCGTTTCAGATACGCAGTATTTT

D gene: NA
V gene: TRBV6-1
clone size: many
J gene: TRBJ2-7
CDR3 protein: CASSGATEPYEQYF
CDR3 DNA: TGTGCCAGCAGTGGGGCGACGGAGCCCTACGAGCAGTACTTC

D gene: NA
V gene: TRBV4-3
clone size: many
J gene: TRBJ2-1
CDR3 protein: CASSPDRGSFEQFF
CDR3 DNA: TGCGCCAGCAGCCCAGATCGGGGTAGTTTTGAGCAGTTCTTC

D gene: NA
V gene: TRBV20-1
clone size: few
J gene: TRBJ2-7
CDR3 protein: CSAGRPRGYEQYF
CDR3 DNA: TGCAGTGCGGGACGGCCCCGGGGCTACGAGCAGTACTTC

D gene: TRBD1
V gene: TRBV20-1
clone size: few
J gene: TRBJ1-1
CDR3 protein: CSAGWDRGTEAFF
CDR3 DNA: TGCAGTGCTGGATGGGACAGAGGCACTGAAGCTTTCTTT

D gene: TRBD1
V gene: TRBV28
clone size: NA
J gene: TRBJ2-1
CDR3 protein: CASSSQGRSYNEQFF
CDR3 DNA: TGTGCCAGCAGTTCACAGGGGCGCTCCTACAATGAGCAGTTCTTC

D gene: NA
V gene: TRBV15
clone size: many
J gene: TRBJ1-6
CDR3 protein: CATSRVRGSSYNSPLHF
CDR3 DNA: TGTGCCACCAGCAGAGTGAGGGGCAGCTCCTATAATTCACCCCTCCACTTT

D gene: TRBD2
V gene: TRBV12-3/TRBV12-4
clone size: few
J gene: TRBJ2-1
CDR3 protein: CASSPTISGGGNEQFF
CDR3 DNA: TGTGCCAGCAGCCCTACTATATCGGGGGGTGGCAATGAGCAGTTCTTC

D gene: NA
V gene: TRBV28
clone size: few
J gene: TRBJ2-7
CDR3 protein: CASSSVGGDYEQYF
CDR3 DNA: TGTGCCAGCAGTTCCGTCGGTGGGGACTACGAGCAGTACTTC

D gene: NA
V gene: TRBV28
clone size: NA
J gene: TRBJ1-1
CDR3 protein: CASRQRITEAFF
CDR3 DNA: TGTGCCAGCAGGCAGCGAATCACTGAAGCTTTCTTT

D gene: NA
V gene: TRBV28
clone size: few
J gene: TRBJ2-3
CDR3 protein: CASSLPSAGAGTDTQYF
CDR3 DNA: TGTGCCAGCAGTTTACCCTCTGCGGGGGCCGGCACAGATACGCAGTATTTT

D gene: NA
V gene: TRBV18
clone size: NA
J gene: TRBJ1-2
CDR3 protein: CASSPREDYGYTF
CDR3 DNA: TGTGCCAGCTCACCAAGGGAGGACTATGGCTACACCTTC

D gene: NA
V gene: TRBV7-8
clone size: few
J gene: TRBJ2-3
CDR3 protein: CASSPGAHGTDTQYF
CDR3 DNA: TGTGCCAGCAGCCCGGGGGCGCACGGCACAGATACGCAGTATTTT

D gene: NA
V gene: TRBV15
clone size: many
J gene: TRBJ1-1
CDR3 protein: CATSRDRLNTEAFF
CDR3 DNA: TGTGCCACCAGCAGAGATCGGCTGAACACTGAAGCTTTCTTT

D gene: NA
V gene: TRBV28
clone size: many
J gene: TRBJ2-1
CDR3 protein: CASRTGKYNEQFF
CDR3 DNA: TGTGCCAGCAGAACAGGAAAGTACAATGAGCAGTTCTTC

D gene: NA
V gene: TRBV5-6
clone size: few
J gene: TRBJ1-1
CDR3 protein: CASSLGGGSQGRDTEAFF
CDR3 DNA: TGTGCCAGCAGCTTGGGAGGGGGTAGTCAGGGTAGGGACACTGAAGCTTTCTTT

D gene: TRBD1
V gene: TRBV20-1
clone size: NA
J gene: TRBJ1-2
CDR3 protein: CSARDPNRGGLGYGYTF
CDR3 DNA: TGCAGTGCTAGAGACCCTAACAGGGGCGGTCTTGGCTATGGCTACACCTTC

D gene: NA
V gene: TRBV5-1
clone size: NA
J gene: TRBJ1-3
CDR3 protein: CASSLGTGYSGNTIYF
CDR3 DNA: TGCGCCAGCAGCTTGGGAACAGGGTACTCTGGAAACACCATATATTTT